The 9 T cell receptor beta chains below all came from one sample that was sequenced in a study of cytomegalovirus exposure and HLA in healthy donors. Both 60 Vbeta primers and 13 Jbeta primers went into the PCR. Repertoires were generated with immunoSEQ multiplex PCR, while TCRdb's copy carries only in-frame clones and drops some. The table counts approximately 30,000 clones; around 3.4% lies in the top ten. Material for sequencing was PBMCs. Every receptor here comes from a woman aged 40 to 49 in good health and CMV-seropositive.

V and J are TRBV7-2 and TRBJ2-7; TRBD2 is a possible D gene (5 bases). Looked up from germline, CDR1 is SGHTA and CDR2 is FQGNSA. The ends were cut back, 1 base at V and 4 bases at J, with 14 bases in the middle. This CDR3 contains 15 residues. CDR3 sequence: CASSLVSLGGYEQYF. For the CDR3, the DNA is TGTGCCAGCAGCTTAGTAAGCCTAGGAGGTTACGAGCAGTACTTC. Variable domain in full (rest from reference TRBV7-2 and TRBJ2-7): GAGVSQSPSNKVTEKGKDVELRCDPISGHTALYWYRQSLGQGLEFLIYFQGNSAPDKSGLPSDRFSAERTGGSVSTLTIQRTQQEDSAVYLCASSLVSLGGYEQYFGPGTRLTVT.

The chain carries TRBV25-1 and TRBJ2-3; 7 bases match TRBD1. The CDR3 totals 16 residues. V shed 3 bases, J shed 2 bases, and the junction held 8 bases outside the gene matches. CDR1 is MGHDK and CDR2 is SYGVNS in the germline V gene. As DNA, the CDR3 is TGTGCCAGCAGTGATTCCGAGGGGGCCCTCACAGATACGCAGTATTTT. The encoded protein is CASSDSEGALTDTQYF.

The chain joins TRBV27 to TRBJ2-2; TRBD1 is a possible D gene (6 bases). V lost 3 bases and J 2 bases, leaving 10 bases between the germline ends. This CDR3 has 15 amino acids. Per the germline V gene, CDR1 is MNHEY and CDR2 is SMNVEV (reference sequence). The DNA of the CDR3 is TGTGCCAGCAGTTTCGGGACATACAACACCGGGGAGCTGTTTTTT. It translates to CASSFGTYNTGELFF.

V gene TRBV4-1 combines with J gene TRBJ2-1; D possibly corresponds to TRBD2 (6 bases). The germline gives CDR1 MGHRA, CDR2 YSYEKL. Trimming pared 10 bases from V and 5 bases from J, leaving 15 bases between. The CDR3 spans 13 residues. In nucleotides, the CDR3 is TGCGCCACAGGAGGGGTTTCCGACAATGAGCAGTTCTTC. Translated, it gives CATGGVSDNEQFF.

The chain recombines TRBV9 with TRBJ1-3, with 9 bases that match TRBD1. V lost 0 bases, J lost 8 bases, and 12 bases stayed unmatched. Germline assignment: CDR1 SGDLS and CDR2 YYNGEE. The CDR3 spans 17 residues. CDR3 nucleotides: TGTGCCAGCAGCGTAGCCATCCCGGGACAGGGTGCGGACACCATATATTTT. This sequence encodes CASSVAIPGQGADTIYF.

DNA for the CDR3: TGTGCCAGCAGCCCAGCGGGAGGCACAGATACGCAGTATTTT. Amino acid sequence: CASSPAGGTDTQYF. The gene calls are TRBV11-2 and TRBJ2-3; 8 bases fit TRBD2. Germline-derived CDR1 and CDR2 are SGHAT and FQNNGV. The CDR3 covers 14 residues. V shed 5 bases, J shed 1 base, and the junction held 2 bases outside the gene matches.

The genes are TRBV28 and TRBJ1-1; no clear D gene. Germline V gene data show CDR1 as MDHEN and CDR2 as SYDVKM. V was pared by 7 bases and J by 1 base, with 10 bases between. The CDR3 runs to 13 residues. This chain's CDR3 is CASIPAANTEAFF. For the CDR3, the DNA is TGTGCCAGCATCCCGGCGGCGAACACTGAAGCTTTCTTT.

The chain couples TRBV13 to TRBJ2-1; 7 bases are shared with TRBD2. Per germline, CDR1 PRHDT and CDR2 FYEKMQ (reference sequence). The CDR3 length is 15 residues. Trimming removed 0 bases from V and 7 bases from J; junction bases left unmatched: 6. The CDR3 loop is CASSLGPSGLNEQFF. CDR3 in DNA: TGTGCCAGCAGCTTAGGCCCTAGCGGACTTAATGAGCAGTTCTTC.

In DNA, the CDR3 is TGTGCCAGCAGACTATACAGGGAAGAGACCCAGTACTTC. As protein: CASRLYREETQYF. The V and J genes are TRBV5-6 and TRBJ2-5, with D possibly being TRBD1 (6 bases). Per the germline V gene, CDR1 is SGHDT and CDR2 is YYEEEE. CDR3 length: 13 residues. V lost 5 bases to trimming and J lost 3 bases, with 11 bases between them.